This T cell receptor beta chain was retrieved from a study of CD8+CD57+ T cells in acquired aplastic anemia. In the study overall: When averaged, DNA from sorted CD4+ and CD8+ cells came to 3 to 4 ug. Overall study findings and caveats: Patients had twenty-nine CD8+ CDR3 sequences in common with controls (the shared set). Patients did not significantly differ from controls in CD8+ Simpson's diversity.

CDR3 and TCR beta VDJ profiling relied on a genomic DNA template. TCRdb reprocessed the reads via MiXCR and lists one record per CDR3 protein. This sample has 90,000 to 120,000 distinct CDR3 sequences, with around half found just once. This clonotype was detected a few times. Its cognate antigen is unknown. CDR3 size: 15 residues. Germline CDR1 DFQATT, CDR2 SNEGSKA (reference sequence). The chain links TRBV20-1 to TRBJ1-6; no clear D. Sequenced material: sorted CD4+, CD8+, or CD8+CD57+ T cells (not recorded which) from PBMCs. This TCR was recovered from a human donor in good health, serving as a control. The CDR3 nucleotides are TGCAGCGCCCGCGGTAGGCCCCTTGATAATTCACCCCTCCACTTT. Protein: CSARGRPLDNSPLHF.